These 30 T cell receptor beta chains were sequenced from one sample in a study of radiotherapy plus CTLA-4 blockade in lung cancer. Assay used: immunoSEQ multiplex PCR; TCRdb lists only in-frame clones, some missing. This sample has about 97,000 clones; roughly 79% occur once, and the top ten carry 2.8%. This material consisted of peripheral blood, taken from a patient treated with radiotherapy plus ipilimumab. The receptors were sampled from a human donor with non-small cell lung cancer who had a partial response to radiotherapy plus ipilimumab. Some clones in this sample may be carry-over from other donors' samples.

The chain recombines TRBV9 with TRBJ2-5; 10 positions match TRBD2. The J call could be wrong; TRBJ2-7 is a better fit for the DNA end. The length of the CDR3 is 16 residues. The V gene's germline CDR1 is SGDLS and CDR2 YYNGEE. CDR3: CASSVAPSGGTYEQYF. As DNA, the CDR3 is TGTGCCAGCAGCGTAGCTCCTAGCGGGGGCACCTACGAGCAGTACTTC.

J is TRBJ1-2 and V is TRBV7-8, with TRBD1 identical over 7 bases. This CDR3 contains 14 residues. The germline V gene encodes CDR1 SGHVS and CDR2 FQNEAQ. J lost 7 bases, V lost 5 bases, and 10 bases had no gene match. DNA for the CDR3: TGTGCCAGCAGCCCCCAGGGGGTCTCAGGTGGCTACACCTTC. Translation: CASSPQGVSGGYTF.

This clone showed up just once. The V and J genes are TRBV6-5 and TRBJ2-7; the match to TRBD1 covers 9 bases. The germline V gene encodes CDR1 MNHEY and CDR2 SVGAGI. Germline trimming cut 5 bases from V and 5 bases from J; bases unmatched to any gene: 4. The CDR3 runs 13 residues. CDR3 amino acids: CASSRGQGDEQYF. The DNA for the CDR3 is TGTGCCAGCAGTAGGGGACAGGGTGACGAGCAGTACTTC.

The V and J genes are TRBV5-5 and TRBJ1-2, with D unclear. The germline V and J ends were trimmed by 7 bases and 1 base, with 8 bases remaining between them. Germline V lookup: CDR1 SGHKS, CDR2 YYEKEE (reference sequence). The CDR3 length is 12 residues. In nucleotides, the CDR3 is TGTGCCAGCTCCCCGGGTAACTATGGCTACACCTTC. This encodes CASSPGNYGYTF.

This chain's CDR3 is CASREQGYEQYF. The CDR3 DNA reads TGTGCCAGCAGGGAACAGGGGTACGAGCAGTACTTC. This chain uses TRBV2 with TRBJ2-7; TRBD1 agrees at 7 bases. V trimming: 6 bases; J trimming: 4 bases; junction bases outside the gene matches: 3. The CDR3 is 12 amino acids. Germline V gives CDR1 SNHLY, CDR2 FYNNEI.

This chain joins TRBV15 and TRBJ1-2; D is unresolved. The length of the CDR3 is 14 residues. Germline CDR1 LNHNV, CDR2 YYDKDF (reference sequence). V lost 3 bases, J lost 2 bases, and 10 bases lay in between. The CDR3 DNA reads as TGTGCCACCAGCAGTTTCGGTCAAAACTATGGCTACACCTTC. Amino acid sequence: CATSSFGQNYGYTF.

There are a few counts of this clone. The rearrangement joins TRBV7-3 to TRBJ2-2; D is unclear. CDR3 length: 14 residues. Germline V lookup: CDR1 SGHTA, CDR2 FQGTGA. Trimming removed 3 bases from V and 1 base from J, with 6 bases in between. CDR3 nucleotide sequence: TGTGCCAGCAGCTTCTTTGTGAACACCGGGGAGCTGTTTTTT. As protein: CASSFFVNTGELFF.

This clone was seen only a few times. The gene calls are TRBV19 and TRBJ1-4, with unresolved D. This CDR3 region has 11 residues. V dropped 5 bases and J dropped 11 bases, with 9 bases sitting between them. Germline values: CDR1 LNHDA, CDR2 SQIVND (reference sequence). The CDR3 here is CASSPWRKLFF. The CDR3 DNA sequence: TGTGCCAGTAGTCCTTGGCGGAAACTGTTTTTT.

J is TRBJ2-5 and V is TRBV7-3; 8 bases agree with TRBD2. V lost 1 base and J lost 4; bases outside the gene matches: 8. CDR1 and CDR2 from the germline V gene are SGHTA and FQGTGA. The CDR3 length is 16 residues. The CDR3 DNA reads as TGTGCCAGCAGCTTAAAGGCGCGGGGGGACGGAGAGACCCAGTACTTC. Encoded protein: CASSLKARGDGETQYF.

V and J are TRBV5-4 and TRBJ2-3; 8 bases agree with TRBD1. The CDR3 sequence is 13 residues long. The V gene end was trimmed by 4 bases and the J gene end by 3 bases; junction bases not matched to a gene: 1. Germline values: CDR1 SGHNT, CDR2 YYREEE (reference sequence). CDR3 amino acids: CASSQGATDTQYF. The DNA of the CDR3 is TGTGCCAGCAGCCAGGGGGCGACAGATACGCAGTATTTT. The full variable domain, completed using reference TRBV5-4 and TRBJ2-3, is ETGVTQSPTHLIKTRGQQVTLRCSSQSGHNTVSWYQQALGQGPQFIFQYYREEENGRGNFPPRFSGLQFPNYSSELNVNALELDDSALYLCASSQGATDTQYFGPGTRLTVL.

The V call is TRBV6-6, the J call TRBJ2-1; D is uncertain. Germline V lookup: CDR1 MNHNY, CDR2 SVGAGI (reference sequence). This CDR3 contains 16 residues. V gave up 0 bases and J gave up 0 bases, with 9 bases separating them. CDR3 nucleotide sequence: TGTGCCAGCAGTTACTCTGCGATGAGCTCCTACAATGAGCAGTTCTTC. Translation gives CASSYSAMSSYNEQFF.

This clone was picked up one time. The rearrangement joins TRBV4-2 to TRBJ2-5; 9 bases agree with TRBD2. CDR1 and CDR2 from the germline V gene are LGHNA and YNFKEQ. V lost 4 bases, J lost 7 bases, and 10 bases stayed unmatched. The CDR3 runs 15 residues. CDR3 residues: CASSLGRGGLGTQYF. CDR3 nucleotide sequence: TGTGCCAGCAGCCTAGGGCGGGGGGGCCTCGGGACCCAGTACTTC.

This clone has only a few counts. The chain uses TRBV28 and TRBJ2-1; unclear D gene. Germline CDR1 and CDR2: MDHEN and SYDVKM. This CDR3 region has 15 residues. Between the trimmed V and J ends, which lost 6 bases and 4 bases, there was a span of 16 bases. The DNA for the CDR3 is TGTGCCAGCAGCGTCGCTTCTCTTCGGTACAATGAGCAGTTCTTC. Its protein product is CASSVASLRYNEQFF.

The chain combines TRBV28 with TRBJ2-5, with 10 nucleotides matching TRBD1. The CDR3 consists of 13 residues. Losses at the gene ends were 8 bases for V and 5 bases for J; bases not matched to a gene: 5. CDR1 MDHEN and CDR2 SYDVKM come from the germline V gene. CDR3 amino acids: CASRQGALETQYF. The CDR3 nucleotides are TGTGCCAGCCGACAGGGGGCTTTGGAGACCCAGTACTTC.

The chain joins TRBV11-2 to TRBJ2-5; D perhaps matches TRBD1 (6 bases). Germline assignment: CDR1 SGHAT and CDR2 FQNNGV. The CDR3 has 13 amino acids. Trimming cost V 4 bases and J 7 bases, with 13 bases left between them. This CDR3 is CASSSQGPGTQYF. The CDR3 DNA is TGTGCCAGCAGCTCGCAGGGGCCAGGGACCCAGTACTTC. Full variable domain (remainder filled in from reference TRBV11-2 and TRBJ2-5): EAGVAQSPRYKIIEKRQSVAFWCNPISGHATLYWYQQILGQGPKLLIQFQNNGVVDDSQLPKDRFSAERLKGVDSTLKIQPAKLEDSAVYLCASSSQGPGTQYFGPGTRLLVL.

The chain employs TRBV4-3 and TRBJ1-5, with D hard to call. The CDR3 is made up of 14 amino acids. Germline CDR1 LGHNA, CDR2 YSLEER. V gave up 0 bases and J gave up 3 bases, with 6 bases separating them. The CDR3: CASSQDSFNQPQHF. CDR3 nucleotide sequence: TGCGCCAGCAGCCAAGACAGTTTCAATCAGCCCCAGCATTTT.

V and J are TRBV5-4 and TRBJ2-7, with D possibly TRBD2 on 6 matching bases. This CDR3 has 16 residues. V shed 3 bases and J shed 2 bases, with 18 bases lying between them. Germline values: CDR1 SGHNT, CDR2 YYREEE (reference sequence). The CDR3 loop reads CASSSTSLAVTYEQYF. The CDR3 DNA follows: TGTGCCAGCAGCTCCACGTCGTTAGCGGTGACCTACGAGCAGTACTTC.

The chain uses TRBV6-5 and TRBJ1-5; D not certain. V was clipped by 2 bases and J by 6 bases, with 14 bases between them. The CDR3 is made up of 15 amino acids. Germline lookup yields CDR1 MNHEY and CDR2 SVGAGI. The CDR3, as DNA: TGTGCCAGCAGTTACCACGCACGGGTCGGTCAGCCCCAGCATTTT. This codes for CASSYHARVGQPQHF.

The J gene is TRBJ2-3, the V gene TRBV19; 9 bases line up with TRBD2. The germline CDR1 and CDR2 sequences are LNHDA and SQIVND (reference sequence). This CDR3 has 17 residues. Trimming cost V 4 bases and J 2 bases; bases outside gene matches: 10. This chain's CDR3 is CASSRRLAARLTDTQYF. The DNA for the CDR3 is TGTGCCAGTAGTAGACGACTAGCGGCCAGACTCACAGATACGCAGTATTTT.

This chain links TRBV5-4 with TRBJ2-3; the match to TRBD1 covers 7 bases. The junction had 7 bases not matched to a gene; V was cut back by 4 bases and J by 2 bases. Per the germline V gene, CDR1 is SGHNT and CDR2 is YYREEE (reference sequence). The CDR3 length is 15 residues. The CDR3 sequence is CASSEGAPPTDTQYF. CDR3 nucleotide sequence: TGTGCCAGCAGCGAGGGGGCCCCCCCCACAGATACGCAGTATTTT.

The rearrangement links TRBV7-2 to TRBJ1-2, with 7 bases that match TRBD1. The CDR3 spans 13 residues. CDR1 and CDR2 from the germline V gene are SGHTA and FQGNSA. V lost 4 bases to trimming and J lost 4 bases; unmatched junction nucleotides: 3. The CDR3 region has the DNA TGTGCCAGCAGCTCGGACAGGATCTATGGCTACACCTTC. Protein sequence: CASSSDRIYGYTF.

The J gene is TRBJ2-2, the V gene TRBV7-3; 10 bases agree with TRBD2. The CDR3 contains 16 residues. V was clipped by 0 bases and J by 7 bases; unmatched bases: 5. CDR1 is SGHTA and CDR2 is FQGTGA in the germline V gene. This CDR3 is CASSLTSGRAGGELFF. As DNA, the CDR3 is TGTGCCAGCAGCTTAACCAGCGGGAGGGCCGGCGGGGAGCTGTTTTTT.

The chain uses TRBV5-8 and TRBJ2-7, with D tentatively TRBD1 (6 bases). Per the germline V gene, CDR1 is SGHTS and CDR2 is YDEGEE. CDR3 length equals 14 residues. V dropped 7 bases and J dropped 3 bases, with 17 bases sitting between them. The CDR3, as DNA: TGTGCCAGCGACACCCCCCACAGGGTCTACGAGCAGTACTTC. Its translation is CASDTPHRVYEQYF.

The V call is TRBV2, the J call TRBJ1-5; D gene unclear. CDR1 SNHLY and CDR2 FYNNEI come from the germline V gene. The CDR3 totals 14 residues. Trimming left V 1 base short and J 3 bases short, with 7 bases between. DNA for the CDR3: TGTGCCAGCAGTGAAGTGACTCCCAATCAGCCCCAGCATTTT. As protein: CASSEVTPNQPQHF.

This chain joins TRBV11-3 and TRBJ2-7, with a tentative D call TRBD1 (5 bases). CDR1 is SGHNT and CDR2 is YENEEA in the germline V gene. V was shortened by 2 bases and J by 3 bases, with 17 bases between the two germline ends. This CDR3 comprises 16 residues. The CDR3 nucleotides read TGTGCCAGCAGCTTAATAAGGGGTGTAGGGTTCTACGAGCAGTACTTC. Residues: CASSLIRGVGFYEQYF. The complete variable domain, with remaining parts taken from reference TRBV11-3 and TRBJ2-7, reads EAGVVQSPRYKIIEKKQPVAFWCNPISGHNTLYWYLQNLGQGPELLIRYENEEAVDDSQLPKDRFSAERLKGVDSTLKIQPAELGDSAVYLCASSLIRGVGFYEQYFGPGTRLTVT.

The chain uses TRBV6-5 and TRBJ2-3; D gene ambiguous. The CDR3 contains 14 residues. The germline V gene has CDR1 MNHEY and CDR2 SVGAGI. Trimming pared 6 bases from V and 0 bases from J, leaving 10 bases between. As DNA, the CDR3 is TGTGCCAGCAGCTACCTCAGGAGCACAGATACGCAGTATTTT. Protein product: CASSYLRSTDTQYF.

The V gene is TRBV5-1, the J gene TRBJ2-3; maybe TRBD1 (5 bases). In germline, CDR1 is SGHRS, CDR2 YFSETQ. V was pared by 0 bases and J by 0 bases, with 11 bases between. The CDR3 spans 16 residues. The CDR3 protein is CASSLEGRMSTDTQYF. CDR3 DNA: TGCGCCAGCAGCTTGGAGGGGCGGATGAGCACAGATACGCAGTATTTT.

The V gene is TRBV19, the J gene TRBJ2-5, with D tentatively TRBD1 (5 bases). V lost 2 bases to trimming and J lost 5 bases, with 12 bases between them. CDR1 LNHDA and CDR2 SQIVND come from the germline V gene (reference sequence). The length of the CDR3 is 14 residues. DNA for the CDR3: TGTGCCAGTAGTATACGGTCCAAGGGGGAGACCCAGTACTTC. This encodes CASSIRSKGETQYF.

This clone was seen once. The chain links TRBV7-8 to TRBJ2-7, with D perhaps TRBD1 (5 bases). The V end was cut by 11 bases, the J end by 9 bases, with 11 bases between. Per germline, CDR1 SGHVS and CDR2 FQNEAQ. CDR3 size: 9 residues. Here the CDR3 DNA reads TGTGCCCTCAGAAGGGGGCAGTACTTC. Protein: CALRRGQYF.

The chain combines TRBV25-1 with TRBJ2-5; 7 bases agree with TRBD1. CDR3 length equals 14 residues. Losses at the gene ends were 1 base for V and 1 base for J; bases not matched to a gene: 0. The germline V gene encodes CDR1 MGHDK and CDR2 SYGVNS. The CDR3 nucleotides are TGTGCCAGCAGTGAATGGACAGGCCAAGAGACCCAGTACTTC. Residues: CASSEWTGQETQYF.